A single sample is the source of the 4 T cell receptor beta chains below, sequenced in a study of cytomegalovirus exposure and HLA in healthy donors. Primers included in the PCR were 60 Vbeta and 13 Jbeta primers. TCRdb keeps only in-frame clones here, not all; method: immunoSEQ multiplex PCR. This table holds approximately 110,000 clones, roughly three quarters found once. Sequenced sample: PBMCs. The receptors shown here come from a woman aged 25 to 39 in good health and CMV-seronegative.

This chain uses TRBV27 with TRBJ2-7; tentative D call: TRBD2 (6 bases). Between the trimmed V and J ends, which lost 6 bases and 6 bases, there was a span of 24 bases. Per germline, CDR1 MNHEY and CDR2 SMNVEV (reference sequence). The CDR3 is made up of 16 amino acids. This chain's CDR3 is CASRDQNGGSMSEQYF. In nucleotides, the CDR3 is TGTGCCAGCAGGGATCAAAATGGAGGGTCTATGAGCGAGCAGTACTTC.

J is TRBJ2-3 and V is TRBV7-9; 9 positions agree with TRBD2. V shed 5 bases and J 5 bases; nucleotides not matched to a gene: 11. Germline CDR1 SEHNR, CDR2 FQNEAQ (reference sequence). This CDR3 spans 16 amino acids. CDR3: CASSEWASGEVDTQYF. DNA of the CDR3: TGTGCCAGCAGCGAGTGGGCTAGCGGGGAGGTAGATACGCAGTATTTT.

V is TRBV13 and J is TRBJ2-3; 14 bases fit TRBD2. Germline lookup yields CDR1 PRHDT and CDR2 FYEKMQ (reference sequence). The V and J ends lost 4 bases and 0 bases, in that order; junction bases with no gene match: 18. The CDR3 covers 22 residues. CDR3 sequence: CASSSSLRLAGGPYTSTDTQYF. The CDR3 nucleotides read TGTGCCAGCAGCTCCTCCCTCCGACTAGCGGGAGGGCCCTATACTAGCACAGATACGCAGTATTTT.

V usage is TRBV5-1 and J usage is TRBJ2-7, with D unresolved. CDR3 length equals 15 residues. CDR1 and CDR2 from the germline V gene are SGHRS and YFSETQ. Trimming shortened V by 0 bases and J by 3 bases, and 13 bases separated the two germline ends. The CDR3 is CASSLGLLLVYEQYF. The CDR3 DNA sequence: TGCGCCAGCAGCTTGGGCTTACTGCTTGTCTACGAGCAGTACTTC.